One sample yielded the 30 T cell receptor beta chains listed below, sequenced in a study of PD-1 blockade in classical Hodgkin lymphoma. Clones were read by immunoSEQ multiplex PCR, and TCRdb kept only the in-frame ones, dropping some. The data contain nearly 60,000 clones, around 93% of them singletons. Every single patient, without exception, relapsed after autologous stem cell transplantation, and brentuximab vedotin exposure varied. Sequencing was performed on peripheral blood mononuclear cells (PBMCs), taken before the second cycle of nivolumab. These receptors were collected from a human donor with classical Hodgkin lymphoma.

J is TRBJ2-1 and V is TRBV28; TRBD2 might be the D (5 bases). Germline V gene sequence: CDR1 MDHEN, CDR2 SYDVKM. V was cut by 6 bases and J by 6 bases, with 12 bases left in between. The CDR3 is 13 residues long. For the CDR3, the DNA is TGTGCCAGCAGCCGATCCGGGGTCAATGAGCAGTTCTTC. Protein product: CASSRSGVNEQFF.

This sequence joins TRBV7-3 and TRBJ2-5; 7 bases are a match to TRBD2. There are 15 residues in the CDR3. Germline trimming cut 3 bases from V and 1 base from J; bases unmatched to any gene: 5. Germline V gives CDR1 SGHTA, CDR2 FQGTGA. CDR3 loop: CASSLSGGGQETQYF. The CDR3 DNA reads as TGTGCCAGCAGCTTGTCGGGAGGCGGCCAAGAGACCCAGTACTTC.

V and J are TRBV25-1 and TRBJ1-2, with D tentatively TRBD1 (5 bases). There are 15 residues in the CDR3. Germline assignment: CDR1 MGHDK and CDR2 SYGVNS. Trimming shortened V by 0 bases and J by 4 bases, and 12 bases separated the two germline ends. The CDR3 reads CASSEYGRDSYGYTF. The CDR3 coding sequence is TGTGCCAGCAGTGAATACGGGCGGGACTCCTATGGCTACACCTTC.

The J gene is TRBJ2-5, the V gene TRBV28, with TRBD1 matching over 8 bases. With V trimmed by 4 bases and J by 5 bases, 6 bases remained unmatched. CDR3 length: 14 amino acids. Germline V gene data show CDR1 as MDHEN and CDR2 as SYDVKM. The CDR3 bases are TGTGCCAGCAGTTCGACAGGGGAAGGGGAGACCCAGTACTTC. Encoded protein: CASSSTGEGETQYF.

The V call is TRBV7-3, the J call TRBJ2-1; D not resolved. V shed 6 bases and J shed 5 bases, with 5 bases lying between them. The length of the CDR3 is 11 residues. Germline CDR1 is SGHTA and CDR2 is FQGTGA. The CDR3 nucleotides read TGTGCCAGCAGTTCGAACAATGAGCAGTTCTTC. Amino acid sequence: CASSSNNEQFF. Looking up the rest from reference TRBV7-3 and TRBJ2-1 gives the full variable domain: GAGVSQTPSNKVTEKGKYVELRCDPISGHTALYWYRQSLGQGPEFLIYFQGTGAADDSGLPNDRFFAVRPEGSVSTLKIQRTERGDSAVYLCASSSNNEQFFGPGTRLTVL.

As regards this clone: Since a much larger clone is just one base distant, this may be a read error. The gene calls are TRBV2 and TRBJ2-1; maybe TRBD2 (7 bases). Germline CDR1 SNHLY, CDR2 FYNNEI. V was clipped by 6 bases and J by 2 bases, with 14 bases between them. This CDR3 region has 15 residues. CDR3 region: CASSGGGGPYNEQFF. DNA of the CDR3: TGTGCCAGCAGCGGAGGGGGGGGCCCCTACAATGAGCAGTTCTTC.

The rearrangement uses TRBV5-1 and TRBJ2-3, with D tentatively TRBD2 (5 bases). The V and J ends lost 4 bases and 0 bases respectively, with 12 bases between them. CDR1 is SGHRS and CDR2 is YFSETQ in the germline V gene. CDR3 length equals 15 residues. Here the CDR3 DNA reads TGCGCCAGCAGCCCGGAGGACGGAAGCACAGATACGCAGTATTTT. Its protein is CASSPEDGSTDTQYF.

This clone was picked up one time. The rearrangement uses TRBV7-9 and TRBJ2-7, with 11 bases lining up with TRBD2. Losses at the gene ends were 4 bases for V and 3 bases for J; bases not matched to a gene: 2. The CDR3 loop spans 14 amino acids. The germline CDR1 and CDR2 sequences are SEHNR and FQNEAQ (reference sequence). The CDR3 DNA reads TGTGCCAGCAGCTACGGGACTAGCGGCTACGAGCAGTACTTC. Its protein is CASSYGTSGYEQYF.

CDR3: CASSLEALWGTEAFF. The CDR3 region has the DNA TGTGCCAGCAGCTTAGAAGCGTTGTGGGGGACTGAAGCTTTCTTT. The gene calls are TRBV7-9 and TRBJ1-1; D perhaps matches TRBD1 (5 bases). This CDR3 is 15 amino acids long. The germline gives CDR1 SEHNR, CDR2 FQNEAQ (reference sequence). Deletions cut 1 base from V and 5 bases from J, with 14 bases between.

This clone has more than one count but fewer than ten. The chain carries TRBV7-9 and TRBJ2-7; D is unclear. Trimming shortened V by 5 bases and J by 1 base, and 12 bases separated the two germline ends. The germline CDR1 and CDR2 sequences are SEHNR and FQNEAQ (reference sequence). CDR3 length equals 14 residues. CDR3 coding DNA: TGTGCCAGCAGCCCAGTGGTCCAATCCTACGAGCAGTACTTC. It is translated as CASSPVVQSYEQYF.

The chain has TRBV6-1 and TRBJ2-5; TRBD1 matches 8 bases. Germline CDR1 reads MNHNS; CDR2 reads SASEGT. The CDR3 extends over 12 amino acids. The ends lost 6 bases at V and 13 bases at J; junction bases unmatched: 10. CDR3 residues: CASRRDRRETYF. The CDR3 DNA follows: TGTGCCAGCAGGCGGGACAGGAGGGAGACGTACTTC.

The chain employs TRBV13 and TRBJ2-1, with D possibly called TRBD1 or TRBD2 (5 bases each). CDR1 is PRHDT and CDR2 is FYEKMQ in the germline V gene (reference sequence). The ends were cut back, 3 bases at V and 6 bases at J, with 15 bases in the middle. This CDR3 has 15 amino acids. CDR3 nucleotide sequence: TGTGCCAGCAGCTTTTTGGTCGGGACGAGCAATGAGCAGTTCTTC. Translated, it gives CASSFLVGTSNEQFF.

The V call is TRBV4-3, the J call TRBJ1-4, with D perhaps matching TRBD1 (6 bases). The CDR3 consists of 16 residues. Per germline, CDR1 LGHNA and CDR2 YSLEER. The V end was cut by 0 bases, the J end by 7 bases, with 15 bases between. The CDR3 sequence is CASSQDTGGTSEKLFF. The CDR3 coding sequence is TGCGCCAGCAGCCAAGACACGGGAGGGACAAGTGAAAAACTGTTTTTT.

This chain joins TRBV4-2 and TRBJ2-1; 13 nucleotides align to TRBD2. Germline V gene sequence: CDR1 LGHNA, CDR2 YNFKEQ. Trimming took 4 bases from V and 7 from J; bases not matched to a gene: 10. This CDR3 has 17 residues. CDR3 DNA sequence: TGTGCCAGCAGCCTGGAACCGGGACTAGCGGGACCGAATGAGCAGTTCTTC. This gives the protein CASSLEPGLAGPNEQFF.

The chain has TRBV18 and TRBJ1-2, with a possible D match to TRBD1 (5 bases). The CDR3 contains 15 residues. Trimming pared 5 bases from V and 1 base from J, leaving 14 bases between. Germline values: CDR1 KGHSH, CDR2 LQKENI. The CDR3 is CASSSQEGLNYGYTF. The CDR3 nucleotides are TGTGCCAGCTCATCCCAAGAGGGGCTTAACTATGGCTACACCTTC. Filled out from reference TRBV18 and TRBJ1-2, the complete variable domain reads NAGVMQNPRHLVRRRGQEARLRCSPMKGHSHVYWYRQLPEEGLKFMVYLQKENIIDESGMPKERFSAEFPKEGPSILRIQQVVRGDSAAYFCASSSQEGLNYGYTFGSGTRLTVV.

The chain joins TRBV4-1 to TRBJ2-6; no reliable D call. Germline V gene sequence: CDR1 MGHRA, CDR2 YSYEKL. V lost 0 bases, J lost 2 bases, and 11 bases lay in between. The CDR3 runs to 17 residues. The DNA for the CDR3 is TGCGCCAGCAGCCAAGATCTTGGCACGACTGGGGCCAACGTCCTGACTTTC. Its translation: CASSQDLGTTGANVLTF.

The chain joins TRBV19 to TRBJ2-3; D tentatively reads TRBD1 or TRBD2 (6 bases each). The germline V gene encodes CDR1 LNHDA and CDR2 SQIVND (reference sequence). V was cut by 6 bases and J by 2 bases, with 18 bases left in between. CDR3 length: 16 residues. CDR3 sequence: CASRGGIEWTTDTQYF. The DNA for the CDR3 is TGTGCCAGTAGAGGGGGGATAGAGTGGACCACAGATACGCAGTATTTT.

The V call is TRBV5-4, the J call TRBJ2-2, with a weak D call TRBD2 (6 bases). CDR1 is SGHNT, CDR2 YYREEE, per germline (reference sequence). CDR3 size: 15 residues. V dropped 4 bases and J dropped 2 bases, with 12 bases sitting between them. The CDR3 loop is CASSGGLANTGELFF. In nucleotides, the CDR3 is TGTGCCAGCAGCGGGGGGTTGGCCAACACCGGGGAGCTGTTTTTT.

This chain joins TRBV27 and TRBJ2-7; D uncertain. V was cut by 2 bases and J by 4 bases, with 9 bases left in between. Germline values: CDR1 MNHEY, CDR2 SMNVEV (reference sequence). The CDR3 has 13 residues. CDR3 region: CASSLTERYEQYF. For the CDR3, the DNA is TGTGCCAGCAGTTTAACGGAAAGATACGAGCAGTACTTC.

This rearrangement joins TRBV28 to TRBJ2-7; no definite D call. The CDR3 has 10 residues. CDR1 MDHEN and CDR2 SYDVKM come from the germline V gene. V lost 8 bases and J lost 4, with 6 bases in between. CDR3 nucleotides: TGTGCCAGCGGACCTTACGAGCAGTACTTC. Translated, it gives CASGPYEQYF.

V gene TRBV11-1 combines with J gene TRBJ1-2; D remains ambiguous. Germline-derived CDR1 and CDR2 are SGHAT and FQDESV (reference sequence). The CDR3 spans 13 residues. Trimming removed 2 bases at V and 7 bases at J, with 11 bases between. In DNA, the CDR3 is TGTGCCAGCAGCTTAAACGAGGCCTTTGGCTACACCTTC. Translating it yields CASSLNEAFGYTF.

V gene TRBV28 combines with J gene TRBJ2-7; 13 nucleotides match TRBD2. CDR1 is MDHEN and CDR2 is SYDVKM in the germline V gene. V was clipped by 5 bases and J by 6 bases; unmatched bases: 10. The CDR3 runs to 16 residues. The CDR3, as DNA: TGTGCCAGCAGTACAAGGACTAGCGGGAGACAGGGCGAGCAGTACTTC. The encoded protein is CASSTRTSGRQGEQYF.

This clone was counted once. The chain is built from TRBV5-6 and TRBJ1-2, with a tentative D call TRBD1 (6 bases). Between the trimmed V and J ends, which lost 0 bases and 2 bases, there was a span of 11 bases. The CDR3 sequence is 15 residues long. CDR1 and CDR2 (germline): SGHDT, YYEEEE. CDR3 nucleotide sequence: TGTGCCAGCAGCTTGGAGCAGGGGCACAACTATGGCTACACCTTC. Its translation is CASSLEQGHNYGYTF.

CDR3 protein: CASRPGPNNEQFF. The DNA of the CDR3 is TGTGCCAGCAGACCCGGGCCTAACAATGAGCAGTTCTTC. The rearrangement links TRBV5-4 to TRBJ2-1; D remains unclear. V was cut by 5 bases and J by 5 bases, with 11 bases left in between. The CDR3 loop spans 13 amino acids. The germline V gene encodes CDR1 SGHNT and CDR2 YYREEE (reference sequence).

The V gene is TRBV7-6, the J gene TRBJ2-7; 11 positions agree with TRBD2. The CDR3 loop spans 14 amino acids. Germline CDR1 SGHVS, CDR2 FNYEAQ. V was pared by 6 bases and J by 3 bases, with 4 bases of the junction left unmatched. The CDR3 spells CASSSGTSGYEQYF. CDR3 sequence (DNA): TGTGCCAGCAGTTCCGGGACTAGCGGCTACGAGCAGTACTTC.

The genes are TRBV12-5 and TRBJ1-6; TRBD1 might be the D (5 bases). Trimming removed 5 bases from V and 10 bases from J, with 15 bases in between. Germline V gene lookup returns CDR1 LGHNT and CDR2 FRNRAP. CDR3 length: 14 amino acids. The CDR3 protein is CASGLGGDGSPLHF. The CDR3 DNA is TGTGCTAGTGGTCTGGGGGGGGACGGATCACCCCTCCACTTT.

The chain couples TRBV10-3 to TRBJ1-3; D possibly corresponds to TRBD1 (6 bases). Germline CDR1 and CDR2: ENHRY and SYGVKD. Trimming pared 3 bases from V and 1 base from J, leaving 16 bases between. This CDR3 is 17 amino acids long. The CDR3 loop is CAISDLGASYSGNTIYF. In DNA, the CDR3 is TGTGCCATCAGTGATTTGGGGGCGAGTTATTCTGGAAACACCATATATTTT.

The chain recombines TRBV29-1 with TRBJ1-3; 7 positions match TRBD1. The trim removed 3 bases at V and 0 bases at J, leaving 11 bases unmatched. Per germline, CDR1 SQVTM and CDR2 ANQGSEA. This CDR3 is built from 17 residues. The CDR3 sequence: CSVEDVSDRDSGNTIYF. The CDR3 bases are TGCAGCGTTGAGGATGTTAGTGACAGGGACTCTGGAAACACCATATATTTT.

This rearrangement joins TRBV18 to TRBJ2-5; no clear D gene. V was shortened by 6 bases and J by 2 bases, with 7 bases between the two germline ends. This CDR3 contains 12 residues. Germline V CDR1 and CDR2: KGHSH, LQKENI. CDR3 bases: TGTGCCAGCTCGAGAGAACAAGAGACCCAGTACTTC. This gives the protein CASSREQETQYF.

The chain carries TRBV27 and TRBJ1-2, with unresolved D. Trimming removed 7 bases at V and 3 bases at J, with 15 bases between. Germline V gene data show CDR1 as MNHEY and CDR2 as SMNVEV (reference sequence). This CDR3 contains 14 residues. CDR3 nucleotide sequence: TGTGCCAGCAAACCGTTCGGGCCAGACTATGGCTACACCTTC. It codes for CASKPFGPDYGYTF.